These T cell receptor beta chains were read from a single sample in a study of a mutant IDH1 vaccine in newly diagnosed glioma. Sequencing used immunoSEQ multiplex PCR; TCRdb keeps in-frame clones, though not all of them. The sample consists of 35,000 to 50,000 clones, approximately 90% of them appearing once. Antigens for these TCRs are unknown. Sequenced material: PBMCs, taken from a glioma patient whose treatment included an IDH1 peptide vaccine. Receptors were obtained from a man between 50 and 59 years old with glioma. CDR3s include the opening cysteine and the closing phenylalanine or tryptophan. A D gene is named only where the DNA matches it firmly. The listing skips clone size in some rows; elsewhere it reads once, few, many or a size class.

v_call	d_call	j_call	clone_size	cdr3_aa	cdr3_nt
TRBV6-5	-	TRBJ1-1	-	CASSYGSGAGLSEAFF	TGTGCCAGCAGTTACGGGTCTGGGGCAGGGCTTTCTGAAGCTTTCTTT
TRBV27	-	TRBJ2-7	-	CASSLSGGVYYEQYF	TGTGCCAGCAGTTTATCGGGGGGAGTCTACTACGAGCAGTACTTC
TRBV19	-	TRBJ1-1	-	CASSIRFGGPNTEAFF	TGTGCCAGTAGTATCAGGTTTGGGGGGCCGAACACTGAAGCTTTCTTT
TRBV14	-	TRBJ2-7	-	CASSQYNLAGGEQYF	TGTGCCAGCAGCCAATACAACCTAGCCGGGGGTGAGCAGTACTTC
TRBV5-1	TRBD2	TRBJ2-7	-	CASSPLAGSSYEQYF	TGCGCCAGCAGCCCGCTAGCGGGGAGCTCCTACGAGCAGTACTTC
TRBV27	TRBD1	TRBJ2-7	-	CASSFLGQGRNEQYF	TGTGCCAGCAGTTTTCTTGGACAGGGTCGCAACGAGCAGTACTTC
TRBV9	-	TRBJ2-2	few	CASSVGDLNTGELFF	TGTGCCAGCAGCGTAGGGGACTTGAACACCGGGGAGCTGTTTTTT
TRBV2	-	TRBJ2-1	-	CASSEMPSGSYNEQFF	TGTGCCAGCAGTGAGATGCCGTCAGGGTCCTACAATGAGCAGTTCTTC
TRBV7-8	TRBD1	TRBJ1-2	-	CASSLGGQGYSNYGYTF	TGTGCCAGCAGCTTAGGGGGACAGGGGTACTCAAACTATGGCTACACCTTC
TRBV5-6	-	TRBJ1-2	-	CASSLVGRLAPNYGYTF	TGTGCCAGCAGCTTGGTTGGCAGGTTGGCCCCTAACTATGGCTACACCTTC
TRBV13	-	TRBJ2-3	-	CASSLSDTQYF	TGTGCCAGCAGCCTGAGTGATACGCAGTATTTT
TRBV10-1	-	TRBJ2-1	-	CASSESKRNEQFF	TGCGCCAGCAGTGAGTCGAAGCGGAATGAGCAGTTCTTC
TRBV7-9	-	TRBJ1-5	-	CASSSGRMDQPQHF	TGTGCCAGCAGTTCGGGGAGGATGGATCAGCCCCAGCATTTT
TRBV15	-	TRBJ1-4	-	CATSRDGRANEKLFF	TGTGCCACCAGCAGGGACGGGAGGGCTAATGAAAAACTGTTTTTT
TRBV4-3	-	TRBJ2-7	-	CASSQGAETYEQYF	TGCGCCAGCAGCCAAGGCGCGGAAACCTACGAGCAGTACTTC
TRBV9	TRBD2	TRBJ2-3	-	CASSVGSGSTDTQYF	TGTGCCAGCAGCGTAGGGAGCGGGAGTACAGATACGCAGTATTTT
TRBV29-1	-	TRBJ2-1	-	CSVEDRVAARSYNEQFF	TGCAGCGTTGAAGATAGGGTAGCGGCGCGATCCTACAATGAGCAGTTCTTC
TRBV7-2	TRBD2	TRBJ2-4	-	CASSLSGLALLAKNIQYF	TGTGCCAGCAGCTTATCTGGACTAGCGCTACTAGCCAAAAACATTCAGTACTTC
TRBV4-3	-	TRBJ1-2	-	CASSSAEKAHYGYTF	TGCGCCAGCAGCTCAGCGGAGAAGGCTCACTATGGCTACACCTTC
TRBV2	-	TRBJ1-5	-	CASRQSNQPQHF	TGTGCCAGCAGGCAGTCAAATCAGCCCCAGCATTTT
TRBV6-1	-	TRBJ1-2	-	CASSEQGAYGYTF	TGTGCCAGCAGTGAGCAGGGTGCCTATGGCTACACCTTC
TRBV30	-	TRBJ2-3	-	CAWSITNTDTQYF	TGTGCCTGGAGTATCACGAACACAGATACGCAGTATTTT
TRBV6-1	-	TRBJ1-1	-	CASSDFGKGDTEAFF	TGTGCCAGCAGTGATTTTGGGAAAGGGGACACTGAAGCTTTCTTT
TRBV19	TRBD1	TRBJ2-2	-	CASSTLQGPYTGELFF	TGTGCCAGTAGTACCCTACAGGGGCCGTACACCGGGGAGCTGTTTTTT
TRBV15	-	TRBJ2-2	-	CATSSPGKAGAGELFF	TGTGCCACCAGCTCCCCAGGGAAGGCCGGGGCCGGGGAGCTGTTTTTT
TRBV2	-	TRBJ2-5	-	CASSDWGRETQYF	TGTGCCAGCAGTGACTGGGGCCGAGAGACCCAGTACTTC
TRBV4-2	-	TRBJ1-6	-	CASSQGTVNSPLHF	TGTGCCAGCAGCCAAGGGACAGTTAATTCACCCCTCCACTTT
TRBV28	-	TRBJ2-7	-	CASSYPPGTSYEQYF	TGTGCCAGCAGTTACCCCCCCGGGACCTCCTACGAGCAGTACTTC
TRBV15	-	TRBJ2-5	-	CATSKGPGDGTQYF	TGTGCCACCAGCAAAGGGCCAGGGGATGGGACCCAGTACTTC
TRBV5-1	TRBD1	TRBJ1-4	-	CASTPKQGAKLFF	TGCGCCAGCACGCCCAAACAGGGGGCAAAACTGTTTTTT
TRBV6-1	TRBD1	TRBJ1-3	-	CASSDRTGGHTIYF	TGTGCCAGCAGTGACCGGACAGGGGGACACACCATATATTTT
TRBV27	TRBD1	TRBJ1-6	-	CASSLGTAYNSPLHF	TGTGCCAGCAGTTTAGGGACAGCTTATAATTCACCCCTCCACTTT
TRBV27	-	TRBJ1-2	-	CASSSLVTGYGYTF	TGTGCCAGCAGTTCTTTGGTCACAGGTTATGGCTACACCTTC